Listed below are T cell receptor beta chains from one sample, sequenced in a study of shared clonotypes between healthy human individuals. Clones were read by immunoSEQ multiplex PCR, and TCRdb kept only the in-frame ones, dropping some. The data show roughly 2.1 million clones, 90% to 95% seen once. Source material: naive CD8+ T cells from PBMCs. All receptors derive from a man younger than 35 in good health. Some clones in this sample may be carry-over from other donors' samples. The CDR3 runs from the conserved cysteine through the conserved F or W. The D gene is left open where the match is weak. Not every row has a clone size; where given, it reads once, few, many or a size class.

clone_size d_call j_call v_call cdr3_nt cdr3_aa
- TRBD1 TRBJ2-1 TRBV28 TGTGCCAGCAGTTTCCCAGGGCCGCCGACAGGGCTCTCAAGCGATGAGCAGTTCTTC CASSFPGPPTGLSSDEQFF
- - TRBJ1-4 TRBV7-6 TGTGCCAGCAGCAATCGGGACCCAACTAATGAAAAACTGTTTTTT CASSNRDPTNEKLFF
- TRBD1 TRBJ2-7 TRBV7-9 TGTGCCAGCAGCTTTGACAGGGTAGCAGACGAGCAGTACTTC CASSFDRVADEQYF
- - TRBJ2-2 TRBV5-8 TGTGCCAGACCAGACCTGAGGGGGATGGGGGACACCGGGGAGCTGTTTTTT CARPDLRGMGDTGELFF
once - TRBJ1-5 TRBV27 TGTGCCAGCCGATTGGTCGGGGTCGGCAATCAGCCCCAGCATTTT CASRLVGVGNQPQHF
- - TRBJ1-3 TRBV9 TGTGCCAGCAGCGCCAGGACGGATGGAAACACCATATATTTT CASSARTDGNTIYF
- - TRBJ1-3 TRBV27 TGTGCCACCCGAGATGACCGTCGAAACACCATATATTTT CATRDDRRNTIYF
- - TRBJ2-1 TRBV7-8 TGTGCCAGCAGCTTAGTGGTTGTGGGAGGTTACAATGAGCAGTTCTTC CASSLVVVGGYNEQFF
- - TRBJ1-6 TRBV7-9 TGTGCCAGCAGCTTATCCGGGGGAAGTAATTCACCCCTCCACTTT CASSLSGGSNSPLHF
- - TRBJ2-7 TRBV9 TGTGCCAGCAGCCTACGGGACAATCCTTACGAGCAGTACTTC CASSLRDNPYEQYF
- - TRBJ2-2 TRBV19 TGTGCCAGTAGTATAGTCGTGACAGCCGGGGAGCTGTTTTTT CASSIVVTAGELFF
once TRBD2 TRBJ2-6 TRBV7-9 TGTGCCAGCAGCGTAACCCGGGGGGGGACCAACTCTGGGGCCAACGTCCTGACTTTC CASSVTRGGTNSGANVLTF
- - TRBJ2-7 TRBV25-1 TGTGCCAGCAGTGACGCCCTAGGCCACGAGCAGTACTTC CASSDALGHEQYF
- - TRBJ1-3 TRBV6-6 TGTGCCAGCACCCCAACACGGGGCTCTGGAAACACCATATATTTT CASTPTRGSGNTIYF
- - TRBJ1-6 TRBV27 TGTGCCAGCAGCCCAATCGGCGCGGGGGTAAATTCACCCCTCCACTTT CASSPIGAGVNSPLHF
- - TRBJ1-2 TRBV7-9 TGTGCCAGCAGCCCCTTGGAGCCCGTCTATGGCTACACCTTC CASSPLEPVYGYTF
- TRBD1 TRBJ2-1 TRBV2 TGTGCCAGCAGTGGGACAGGGGCAAATGAGCAGTTCTTC CASSGTGANEQFF
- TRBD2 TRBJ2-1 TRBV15 TGTGCCACCAGCTCTCGCGGGAGGACCTACAATGAGCAGTTCTTC CATSSRGRTYNEQFF
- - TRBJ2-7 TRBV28 TGTGCCAGCACCGCTGCCGGTACCTACGAGCAGTACTTC CASTAAGTYEQYF
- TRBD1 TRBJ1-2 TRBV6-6 TGTGCCAGCAGCCACGGACAGGGATCCTCCTATGGCTACACCTTC CASSHGQGSSYGYTF
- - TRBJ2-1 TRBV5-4 TGTGCCAGCAGCTTTAGGGCCGGCCCCTACAATGAGCAGTTCTTC CASSFRAGPYNEQFF
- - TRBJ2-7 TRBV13 TGTGCCAGCACTGCCACCCGGGCGGGGGAGCAGTACTTC CASTATRAGEQYF
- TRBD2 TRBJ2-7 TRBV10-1 TGCGCCAGAGCGGGGCGCTTAATATACTCCTACGAGCAGTACTTC CARAGRLIYSYEQYF
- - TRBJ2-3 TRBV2 TGTGCCAGCTTTCTGTGGATTCCGGGATCGGGCACAGATACGCAGTATTTT CASFLWIPGSGTDTQYF
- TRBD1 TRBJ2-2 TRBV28 TGTGCCAGCAGTAGGGACAGGGGGCTCTTGTGGACCGGGGAGCTGTTTTTT CASSRDRGLLWTGELFF
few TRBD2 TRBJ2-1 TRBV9 TGTGCCAGCAGCGCACCTAGCGGGAGCTCCTACAATGAGCAGTTCTTC CASSAPSGSSYNEQFF
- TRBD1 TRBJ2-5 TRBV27 TGTGCCAGCAGTAACAGGGGGCGCGGGGAGACCCAGTACTTC CASSNRGRGETQYF
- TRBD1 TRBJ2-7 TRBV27 TGTGCCAGCACCTCCGGCCCCGGGACAGGCCGCTACGAGCAGTACTTC CASTSGPGTGRYEQYF
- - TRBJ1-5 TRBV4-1 TGCGCCAGCAGCCAAGTCCCTCCCCTGGTAGAGGGCTATAGCAATCAGCCCCAGCATTTT CASSQVPPLVEGYSNQPQHF